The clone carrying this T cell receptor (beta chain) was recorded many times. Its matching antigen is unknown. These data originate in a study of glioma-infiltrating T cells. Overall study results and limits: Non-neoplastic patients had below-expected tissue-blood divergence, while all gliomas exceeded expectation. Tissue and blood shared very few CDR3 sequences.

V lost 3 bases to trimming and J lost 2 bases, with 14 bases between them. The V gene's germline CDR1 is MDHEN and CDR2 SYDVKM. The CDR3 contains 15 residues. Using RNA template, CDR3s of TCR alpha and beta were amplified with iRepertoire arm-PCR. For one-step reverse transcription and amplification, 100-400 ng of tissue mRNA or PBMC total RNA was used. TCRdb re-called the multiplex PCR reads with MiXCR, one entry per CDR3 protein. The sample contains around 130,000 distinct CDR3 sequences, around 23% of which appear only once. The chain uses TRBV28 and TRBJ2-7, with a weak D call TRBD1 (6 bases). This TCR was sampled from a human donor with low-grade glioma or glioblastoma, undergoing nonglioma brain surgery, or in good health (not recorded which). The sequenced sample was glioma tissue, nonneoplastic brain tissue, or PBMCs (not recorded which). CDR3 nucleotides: TGTGCCAGCAGTTTTGGGGGTAGGACAGCCTACGAGCAGTACGTC. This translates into CASSFGGRTAYEQYV.